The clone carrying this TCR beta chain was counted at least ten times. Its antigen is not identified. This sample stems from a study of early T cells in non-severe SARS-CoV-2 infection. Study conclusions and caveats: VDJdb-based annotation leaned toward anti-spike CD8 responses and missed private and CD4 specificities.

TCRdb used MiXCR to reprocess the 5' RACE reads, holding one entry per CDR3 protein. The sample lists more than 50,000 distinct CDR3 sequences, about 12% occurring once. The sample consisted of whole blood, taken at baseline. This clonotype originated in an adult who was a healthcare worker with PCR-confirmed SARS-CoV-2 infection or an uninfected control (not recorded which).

In DNA form, the CDR3 reads TGTGCCAGCAGTTTGTCGGGGACTCCTTCCTACAATGAGCAGTTCTTC. This encodes CASSLSGTPSYNEQFF. The chain employs TRBV27 and TRBJ2-1; weak D call: TRBD2 (6 bases). The germline V gene encodes CDR1 MNHEY and CDR2 SMNVEV (reference sequence). Trimming took 3 bases from V and 1 from J, leaving 13 bases between them. The CDR3 extends over 16 amino acids.